The rows below give T cell receptor beta chains drawn from one sample of a study of blood T cell repertoires in COVID-19. Assay used: immunoSEQ multiplex PCR; TCRdb lists only in-frame clones, some missing. Of some 170,000 clones in the sample, roughly 87% were seen once. Source material: peripheral blood. The receptor set was obtained from a woman between 50 and 59 years old with acute or convalescent COVID-19. The CDR3 runs from the conserved cysteine through the conserved F or W. The D gene is left open where the match is weak. Clone size appears in some rows only: once, few, many, or a class for an expanded clone.

D: -; size: -; J: TRBJ2-1; V: TRBV7-8; DNA: TGTGCCAGCAGCTTAGTAGGCGGGCCCCCCTACAATGAGCAGTTCTTC; CDR3: CASSLVGGPPYNEQFF
D: -; size: -; J: TRBJ2-5; V: TRBV6-5; DNA: TGTGCCAGCAGCCAAGAGGGGACCCAGTACTTC; CDR3: CASSQEGTQYF
D: -; size: -; J: TRBJ1-5; V: TRBV5-1; DNA: TGCGCCAGCAGCTTGGGGGCAGGGGGCAATCAGCCCCAGCATTTT; CDR3: CASSLGAGGNQPQHF
D: TRBD1; size: -; J: TRBJ2-2; V: TRBV6-5; DNA: TGTGCCAGCAGTTTTGGACAGGGGGAAGGCACCGGGGAGCTGTTTTTT; CDR3: CASSFGQGEGTGELFF
D: -; size: -; J: TRBJ1-2; V: TRBV18; DNA: TGTGCCAGCTCACCAGGGCCTCAAGCTGGGGGCTACACCTTC; CDR3: CASSPGPQAGGYTF
D: TRBD2; size: -; J: TRBJ2-1; V: TRBV19; DNA: TGTGCCAGTACCAAGCGGGGAAACAATGAGCAGTTCTTC; CDR3: CASTKRGNNEQFF
D: -; size: -; J: TRBJ1-4; V: TRBV23-1; DNA: TGCGCCAGCAGTCAATCGCCCCAGGATGAGTGTGAAAAACTGTTTTTT; CDR3: CASSQSPQDECEKLFF
D: TRBD2; size: -; J: TRBJ2-7; V: TRBV10-3; DNA: TGTGCCATCAGTGCGGAAGCGGGAGTTCCGTACGAGCAGTACTTC; CDR3: CAISAEAGVPYEQYF
D: -; size: -; J: TRBJ1-2; V: TRBV15; DNA: TGTGCCACCAGCACCCACAGGGAAGCTAACTATGGCTACACCTTC; CDR3: CATSTHREANYGYTF
D: -; size: -; J: TRBJ2-5; V: TRBV10-3; DNA: TGTGCCATCAGCCCCGGGAACCAAGAGACCCAGTACTTC; CDR3: CAISPGNQETQYF
D: -; size: -; J: TRBJ1-6; V: TRBV4-2; DNA: TGTGCCAGCAGCCAAGATACAATGGTGGCTTATTCACCCCTCCACTTT; CDR3: CASSQDTMVAYSPLHF
D: TRBD1; size: -; J: TRBJ1-4; V: TRBV11-2; DNA: TGTGCCAGCAGTTTTATAGGGGGCGTGGAACTGTTTTTT; CDR3: CASSFIGGVELFF
D: TRBD1; size: once; J: TRBJ2-5; V: TRBV7-8; DNA: TGTGCCAGCAGCATGGGACAGGGCCTACAGGAGACCCAGTACTTC; CDR3: CASSMGQGLQETQYF
D: TRBD2; size: -; J: TRBJ2-2; V: TRBV24-1; DNA: TGTGCCACCAGTACGGGGGGGGCGAACACCGGGGAGCTGTTTTTT; CDR3: CATSTGGANTGELFF
D: TRBD2; size: -; J: TRBJ2-1; V: TRBV20-1; DNA: TGCAGTGCTAGTGGGCTAGCGGGAGCTCTGAGTGAGCAGTTCTTC; CDR3: CSASGLAGALSEQFF
D: TRBD2; size: -; J: TRBJ2-2; V: TRBV11-2; DNA: TGTGCCAGCAGCTTGGTCGGACTAGCGGGTTCCTTCGGGGAGCTGTTTTTT; CDR3: CASSLVGLAGSFGELFF
D: -; size: -; J: TRBJ1-4; V: TRBV21-1; DNA: TGTGCCAGCAGCACCGCGGACAGGAAGGATGAAAAACTGTTTTTT; CDR3: CASSTADRKDEKLFF
D: -; size: few; J: TRBJ2-5; V: TRBV5-4; DNA: TGTGCCAGCAGCTTGGTAGGGGAAGAGACCCAGTACTTC; CDR3: CASSLVGEETQYF
D: TRBD1; size: -; J: TRBJ1-5; V: TRBV5-8; DNA: TGTGCCAGCAGCTGGACAGGGAAACATCATTTT; CDR3: CASSWTGKHHF
D: -; size: -; J: TRBJ1-3; V: TRBV13; DNA: TGTGCCAGCAGCTTAAGTAGAGGACTGGGACAATACTCTGGAAACACCATATATTTT; CDR3: CASSLSRGLGQYSGNTIYF
D: -; size: -; J: TRBJ2-1; V: TRBV6-5; DNA: TGTGCCAGCAGTTTTCGCGGAAATGAGCAGTTCTTC; CDR3: CASSFRGNEQFF
D: -; size: -; J: TRBJ2-6; V: TRBV11-2; DNA: TGTGCCAGCAGCTTAGACGGGGCTGGGGCCAACGTCCTGACTTTC; CDR3: CASSLDGAGANVLTF
D: TRBD2; size: -; J: TRBJ2-3; V: TRBV7-6; DNA: TGTGCCAGCAGCTTATTACCAGCGGGGGCCTCTAGCACAGATACGCAGTATTTT; CDR3: CASSLLPAGASSTDTQYF
D: -; size: few; J: TRBJ2-7; V: TRBV6-4; DNA: TGTGCCAGCAGTGACTTCCGGGACTCAATACCCTACGAGCAGTACTTC; CDR3: CASSDFRDSIPYEQYF
D: -; size: -; J: TRBJ1-1; V: TRBV5-5; DNA: TGTGCCAGCAGCTTTAGGATAGGGGACACTGAAGCTTTCTTT; CDR3: CASSFRIGDTEAFF
D: TRBD2; size: -; J: TRBJ2-1; V: TRBV9; DNA: TGTGCCAGCAGCGTAGGGACTAGCGGGAACTACAATGAGCAGTTCTTC; CDR3: CASSVGTSGNYNEQFF
D: TRBD2; size: -; J: TRBJ2-7; V: TRBV15; DNA: TGTGCCACCAGCAGAGATGGACCGCGGGGGGAGCAGTACTTC; CDR3: CATSRDGPRGEQYF
D: TRBD2; size: few; J: TRBJ2-7; V: TRBV5-4; DNA: TGTGCCAGCAGCTCCGCCGGGACTAGCGGGATTGAGCAGTACTTC; CDR3: CASSSAGTSGIEQYF
D: TRBD1; size: -; J: TRBJ1-2; V: TRBV10-3; DNA: TGTGCCATCAGTGATATCGACAGGGGTGCTAACTATGGCTATACCTTC; CDR3: CAISDIDRGANYGYTF
D: -; size: once; J: TRBJ1-5; V: TRBV10-3; DNA: TGTGCCATCAGTCCCGGGGGGAGCAATCAGCCCCAGCATTTT; CDR3: CAISPGGSNQPQHF
D: -; size: -; J: TRBJ2-5; V: TRBV4-1; DNA: TGCGCCAGCTCGTCGGGGATCCAAGAGACCCAGTACTTC; CDR3: CASSSGIQETQYF
D: TRBD1; size: -; J: TRBJ1-1; V: TRBV19; DNA: TGTGCCAGTAGTAACAGGGGGCTGTATACTGAAGCTTTCTTT; CDR3: CASSNRGLYTEAFF
D: -; size: -; J: TRBJ2-1; V: TRBV27; DNA: TGTGCCAGCAGTCCGTCAATAGCGCTCTCCTACAATGAGCAGTTCTTC; CDR3: CASSPSIALSYNEQFF
D: TRBD1; size: -; J: TRBJ1-2; V: TRBV12-3/TRBV12-4; DNA: TGTGCCAGCGGTGGACAGGCGAACTATGGCTACACCTTC; CDR3: CASGGQANYGYTF
D: TRBD2; size: -; J: TRBJ2-5; V: TRBV6-5; DNA: TGTGCCAGCAGCTCCCCGCGGGGGGGCCGAGAGACCCAGTACTTC; CDR3: CASSSPRGGRETQYF
D: -; size: -; J: TRBJ1-2; V: TRBV30; DNA: TGTGCCTGGAGTGAGGGGTTGTCGGCTGGAGACACCTTC; CDR3: CAWSEGLSAGDTF
D: -; size: once; J: TRBJ2-3; V: TRBV7-2; DNA: TGTGCCAGCAGCACAAGACTAGGGAGAGATACGCAGTATTTT; CDR3: CASSTRLGRDTQYF
D: -; size: once; J: TRBJ1-1; V: TRBV2; DNA: TGTGCCAGCACCGAGGAGGCTTTGAACACTGAAGCTTTCTTT; CDR3: CASTEEALNTEAFF
D: -; size: -; J: TRBJ2-1; V: TRBV7-8; DNA: TGTGCCAGCAGCCTAGCGAAAGGGGGTGAGCAGTTCTTC; CDR3: CASSLAKGGEQFF
D: TRBD2; size: -; J: TRBJ2-5; V: TRBV11-3; DNA: TGTGCCAGCAGCCCCCGGCTAGCGGGGGGGCCGGCCGAGACCCAGTACTTC; CDR3: CASSPRLAGGPAETQYF
D: TRBD2; size: -; J: TRBJ2-7; V: TRBV28; DNA: TGTGCCAGCAGTTCGATTAGGACTAGCGGGGGTTACGAGCAGTACTTC; CDR3: CASSSIRTSGGYEQYF
D: TRBD1; size: -; J: TRBJ1-3; V: TRBV4-3; DNA: TGCGCCAGCAGCCACCTGGGACAGGGGGTAAACACCATATATTTT; CDR3: CASSHLGQGVNTIYF
D: TRBD2; size: -; J: TRBJ2-5; V: TRBV5-1; DNA: TGCGCCAGCACAACGGGAGGGATCGCAGAGACCCAGTACTTC; CDR3: CASTTGGIAETQYF
D: -; size: -; J: TRBJ1-1; V: TRBV6-1; DNA: TGTGCCAGCAGCGTACTCCGGGGGAGCACTGAAGCTTTCTTT; CDR3: CASSVLRGSTEAFF
D: -; size: -; J: TRBJ2-2; V: TRBV11-3; DNA: TGTGCCAGCAGCTTAGCAGCCCAGGGCACCGGGGAGCTGTTTTTT; CDR3: CASSLAAQGTGELFF
D: -; size: -; J: TRBJ2-7; V: TRBV6-2/TRBV6-3; DNA: TGTGCCAGCAGCCCTCGGGAAGTCTACGAGCAGTACTTC; CDR3: CASSPREVYEQYF
D: TRBD1; size: few; J: TRBJ2-7; V: TRBV7-8; DNA: TGTGCCAGCAGCTCACAGGGGCTCTACGAGCAGTACTTC; CDR3: CASSSQGLYEQYF
D: TRBD2; size: -; J: TRBJ2-3; V: TRBV19; DNA: TGTGCCAGTAGTCCCTTAGGGGCGGGAGTAAGCACAGATACGCAGTATTTT; CDR3: CASSPLGAGVSTDTQYF
D: -; size: -; J: TRBJ1-4; V: TRBV27; DNA: TGTGCCAGCATAGAGGAGGGGAAGGAACGCCCGAAAAAAAAACTGTTTTTT; CDR3: CASIEEGKERPKKKLFF
D: -; size: -; J: TRBJ2-1; V: TRBV7-2; DNA: TGTGCCAGCAGCTTAAGATCGCCGGCAGGGCCCTACAATGAGCAGTTCTTC; CDR3: CASSLRSPAGPYNEQFF